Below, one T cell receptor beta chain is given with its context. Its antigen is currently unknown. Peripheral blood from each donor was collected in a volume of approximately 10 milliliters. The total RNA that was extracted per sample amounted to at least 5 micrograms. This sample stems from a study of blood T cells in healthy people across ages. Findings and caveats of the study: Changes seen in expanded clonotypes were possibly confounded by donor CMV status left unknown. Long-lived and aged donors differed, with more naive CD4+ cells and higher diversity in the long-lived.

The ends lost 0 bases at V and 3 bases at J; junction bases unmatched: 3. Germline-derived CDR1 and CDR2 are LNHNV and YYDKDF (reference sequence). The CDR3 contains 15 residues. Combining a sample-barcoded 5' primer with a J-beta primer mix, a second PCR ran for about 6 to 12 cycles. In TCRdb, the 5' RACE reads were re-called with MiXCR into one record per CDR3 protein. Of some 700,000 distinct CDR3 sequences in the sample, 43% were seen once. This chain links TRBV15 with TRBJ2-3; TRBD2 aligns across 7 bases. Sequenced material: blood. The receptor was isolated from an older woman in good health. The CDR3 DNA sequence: TGTGCCACCAGCAGAGATGGACTAGAAACAGATACGCAGTATTTT. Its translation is CATSRDGLETDTQYF. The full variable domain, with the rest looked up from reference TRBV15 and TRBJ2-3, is DAMVIQNPRYQVTQFGKPVTLSCSQTLNHNVMYWYQQKSSQAPKLLFHYYDKDFNNEADTPDNFQSRRPNTSFCFLDIRSPGLGDTAMYLCATSRDGLETDTQYFGPGTRLTVL.